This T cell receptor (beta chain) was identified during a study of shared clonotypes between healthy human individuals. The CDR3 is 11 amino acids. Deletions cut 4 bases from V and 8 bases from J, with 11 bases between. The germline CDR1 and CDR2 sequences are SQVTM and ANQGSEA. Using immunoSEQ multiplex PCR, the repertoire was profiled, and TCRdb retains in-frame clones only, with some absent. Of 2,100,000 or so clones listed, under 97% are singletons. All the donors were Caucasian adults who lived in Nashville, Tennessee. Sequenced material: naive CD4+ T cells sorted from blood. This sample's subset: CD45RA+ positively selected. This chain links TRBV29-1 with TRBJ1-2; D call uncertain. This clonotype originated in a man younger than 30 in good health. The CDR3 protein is CSVGGLQGYTF. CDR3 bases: TGCAGCGTTGGAGGGCTTCAGGGCTACACCTTC.